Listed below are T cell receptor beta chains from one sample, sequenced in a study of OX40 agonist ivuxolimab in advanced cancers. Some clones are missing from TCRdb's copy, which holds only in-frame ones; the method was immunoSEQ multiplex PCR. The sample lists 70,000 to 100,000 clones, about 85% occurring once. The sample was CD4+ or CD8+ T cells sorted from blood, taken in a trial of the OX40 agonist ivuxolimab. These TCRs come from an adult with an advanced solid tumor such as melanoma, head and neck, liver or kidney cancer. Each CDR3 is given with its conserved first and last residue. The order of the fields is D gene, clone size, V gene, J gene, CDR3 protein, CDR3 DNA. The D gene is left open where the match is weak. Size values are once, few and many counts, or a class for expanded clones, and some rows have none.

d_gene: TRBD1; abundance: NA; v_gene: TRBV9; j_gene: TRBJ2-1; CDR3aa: CASSLRDRGLNEQFF; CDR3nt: TGTGCCAGCAGCCTACGGGACAGGGGGCTTAATGAGCAGTTCTTC
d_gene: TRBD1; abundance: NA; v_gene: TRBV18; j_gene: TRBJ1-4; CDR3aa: CASSPTGGRGDEKLFF; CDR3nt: TGTGCCAGCTCACCGACAGGGGGCAGAGGTGATGAAAAACTGTTTTTT
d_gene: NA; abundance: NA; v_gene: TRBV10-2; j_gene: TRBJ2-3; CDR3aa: CASRDRGSGDTQYF; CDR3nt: TGCGCCAGCAGGGATAGGGGGTCGGGGGATACGCAGTATTTT
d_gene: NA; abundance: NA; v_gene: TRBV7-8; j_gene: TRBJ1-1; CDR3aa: CASSLGSVNTEAFF; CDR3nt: TGTGCCAGCAGCCTGGGCAGTGTGAACACTGAAGCTTTCTTT
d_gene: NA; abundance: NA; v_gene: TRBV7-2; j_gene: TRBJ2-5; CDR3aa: CASSPTGEETQYF; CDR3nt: TGTGCCAGCAGCCCCACCGGAGAGGAGACCCAGTACTTC
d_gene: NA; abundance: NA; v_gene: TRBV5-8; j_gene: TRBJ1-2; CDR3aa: CASSLAGSNYGYTF; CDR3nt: TGTGCCAGCAGCCTGGCAGGGTCAAACTATGGCTACACCTTC
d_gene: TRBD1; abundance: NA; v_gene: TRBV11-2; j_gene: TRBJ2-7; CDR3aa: CASSPTGNFYEQYF; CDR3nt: TGTGCCAGCAGCCCGACAGGGAACTTTTACGAGCAGTACTTC
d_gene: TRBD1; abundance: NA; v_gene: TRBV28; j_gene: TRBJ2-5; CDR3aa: CASSPRGTAEETQYF; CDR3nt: TGTGCCAGCAGTCCCCGAGGGACAGCTGAAGAGACCCAGTACTTC
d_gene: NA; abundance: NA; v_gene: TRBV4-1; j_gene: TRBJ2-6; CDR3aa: CASSQERDVRGANVLTF; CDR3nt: TGCGCCAGCAGCCAAGAAAGGGACGTTCGCGGGGCCAACGTCCTGACTTTC
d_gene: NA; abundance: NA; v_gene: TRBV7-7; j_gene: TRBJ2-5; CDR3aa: CASSFGGDYQETQYF; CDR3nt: TGTGCCAGCAGCTTCGGAGGGGACTACCAAGAGACCCAGTACTTC
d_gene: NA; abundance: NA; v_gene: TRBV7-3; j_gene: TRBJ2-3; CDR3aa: CASSYGGVGTQYF; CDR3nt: TGTGCCAGCAGCTATGGCGGGGTAGGAACGCAGTATTTT
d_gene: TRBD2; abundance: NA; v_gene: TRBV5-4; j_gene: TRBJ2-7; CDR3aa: CASSPAGGLYEQYF; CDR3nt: TGTGCCAGCAGTCCGGCGGGGGGGCTTTACGAGCAGTACTTC
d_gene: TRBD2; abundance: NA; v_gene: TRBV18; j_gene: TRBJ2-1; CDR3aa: CASSPEGLAGNEQFF; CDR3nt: TGTGCCAGCTCACCGGAGGGACTAGCGGGGAATGAGCAGTTCTTC
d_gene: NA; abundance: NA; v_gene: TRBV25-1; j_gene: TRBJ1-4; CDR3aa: CASSEGGQPLTILFF; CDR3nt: TGTGCCAGCAGTGAAGGTGGACAGCCCCTGACCATACTGTTTTTT
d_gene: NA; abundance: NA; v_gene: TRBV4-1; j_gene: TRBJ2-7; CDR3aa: CASSQEGEQYF; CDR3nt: TGCGCCAGCAGCCAAGAAGGCGAGCAGTACTTC
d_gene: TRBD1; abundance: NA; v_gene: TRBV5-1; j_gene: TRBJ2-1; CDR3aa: CASSLVAQGYNEQFF; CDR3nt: TGCGCCAGCAGCTTGGTTGCACAGGGGTACAATGAGCAGTTCTTC
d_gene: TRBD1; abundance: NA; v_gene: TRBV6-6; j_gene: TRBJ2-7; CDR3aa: CASSYGRGLGEQYF; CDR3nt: TGTGCCAGCAGTTACGGCAGGGGGTTGGGAGAGCAGTACTTC
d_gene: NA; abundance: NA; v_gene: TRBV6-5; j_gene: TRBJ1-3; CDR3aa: CASSYTGRTSGNTIYF; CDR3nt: TGTGCCAGCAGTTACACAGGCCGAACCTCTGGAAACACCATATATTTT
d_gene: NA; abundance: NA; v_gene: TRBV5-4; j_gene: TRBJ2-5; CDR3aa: CASSPKLGLAETQYF; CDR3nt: TGTGCCAGCAGTCCGAAACTAGGTTTGGCGGAGACCCAGTACTTC
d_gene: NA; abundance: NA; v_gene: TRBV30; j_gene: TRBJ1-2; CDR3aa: CAWSNSGGYTF; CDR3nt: TGTGCCTGGAGTAACTCGGGGGGCTACACCTTC
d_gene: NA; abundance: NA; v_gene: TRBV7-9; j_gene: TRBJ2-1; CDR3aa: CASSRDRYNEQFF; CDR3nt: TGTGCCAGCAGCCGGGACCGTTACAATGAGCAGTTCTTC
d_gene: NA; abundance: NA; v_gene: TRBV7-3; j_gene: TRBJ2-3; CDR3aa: CASSPTGPFDTQYF; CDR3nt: TGTGCCAGCAGCCCGACCGGGCCTTTCGATACGCAGTATTTT
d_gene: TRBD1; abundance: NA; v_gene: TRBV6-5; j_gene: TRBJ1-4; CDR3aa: CASSTGGQEKLFF; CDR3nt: TGTGCCAGCAGTACAGGGGGGCAGGAAAAACTGTTTTTT
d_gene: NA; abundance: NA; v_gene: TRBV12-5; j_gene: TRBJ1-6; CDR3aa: CASGLVDGGGFGSSPLHF; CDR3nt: TGTGCTAGTGGTTTGGTAGACGGAGGAGGGTTTGGGAGTTCACCCCTCCACTTT
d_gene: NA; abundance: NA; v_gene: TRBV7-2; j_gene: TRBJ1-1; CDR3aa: CASSLDSPWGTEAFF; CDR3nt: TGTGCCAGCAGCTTAGACTCACCATGGGGCACTGAAGCTTTCTTT
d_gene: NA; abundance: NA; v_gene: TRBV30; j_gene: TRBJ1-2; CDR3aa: CAWSPGGGSDGYTF; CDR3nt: TGTGCCTGGAGTCCGGGAGGTGGGAGTGATGGCTACACCTTC
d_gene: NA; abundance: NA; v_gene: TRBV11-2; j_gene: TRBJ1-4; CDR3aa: CASSLTGAKGKGEKLFF; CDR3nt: TGTGCCAGCAGCTTAACGGGGGCGAAGGGGAAGGGAGAAAAACTGTTTTTT
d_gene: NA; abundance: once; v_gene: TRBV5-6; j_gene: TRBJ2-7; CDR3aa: CASSSQLIFYEQYF; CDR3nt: TGTGCCAGCAGCTCACAGCTTATATTCTACGAGCAGTACTTC
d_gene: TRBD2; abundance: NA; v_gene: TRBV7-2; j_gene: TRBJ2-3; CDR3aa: CASSLRRGGLDTQYF; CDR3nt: TGTGCCAGCAGCTTACGGCGGGGGGGTCTGGATACGCAGTATTTT
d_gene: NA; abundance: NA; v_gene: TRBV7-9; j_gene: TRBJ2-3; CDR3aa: CASSLRGAITDTQYF; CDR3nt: TGTGCCAGCAGCTTACGCGGGGCGATCACAGATACGCAGTATTTT
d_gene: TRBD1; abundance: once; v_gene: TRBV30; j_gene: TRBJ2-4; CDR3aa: CAWSPGGIQYF; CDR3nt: TGTGCCTGGAGCCCAGGGGGAATTCAGTACTTC
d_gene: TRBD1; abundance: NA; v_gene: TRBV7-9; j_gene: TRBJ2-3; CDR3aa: CASSLEQGARNTQYF; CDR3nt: TGTGCCAGCAGCTTAGAACAGGGGGCGAGAAATACGCAGTATTTT
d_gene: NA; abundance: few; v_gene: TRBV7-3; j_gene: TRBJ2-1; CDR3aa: CASSLGGRSYNEQFF; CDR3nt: TGTGCCAGCAGCCTCGGGGGGCGCTCCTACAATGAGCAGTTCTTC
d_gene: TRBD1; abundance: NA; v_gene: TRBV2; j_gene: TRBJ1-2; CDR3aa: CASSRDRGTDYGYTF; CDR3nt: TGTGCCAGCAGTAGGGACAGGGGGACGGACTATGGCTACACCTTC
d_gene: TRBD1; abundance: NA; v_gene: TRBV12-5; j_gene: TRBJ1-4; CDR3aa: CATPSGTEATNEKLFF; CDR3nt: TGTGCTACCCCGTCCGGGACAGAGGCAACTAATGAAAAACTGTTTTTT
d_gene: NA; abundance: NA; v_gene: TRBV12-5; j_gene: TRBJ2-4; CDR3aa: CASGGLAKNIQYF; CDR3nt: TGTGCTAGTGGCGGATTAGCCAAAAACATTCAGTACTTC
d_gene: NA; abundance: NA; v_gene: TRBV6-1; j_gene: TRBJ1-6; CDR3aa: CASSERGPLYSPLHF; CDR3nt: TGTGCCAGCAGTGAAAGGGGTCCCCTTTATTCACCCCTCCACTTT
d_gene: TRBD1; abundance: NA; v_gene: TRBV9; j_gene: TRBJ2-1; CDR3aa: CASSVGLGQGHNNEQFF; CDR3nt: TGTGCCAGCAGCGTAGGCCTCGGACAGGGGCACAACAATGAGCAGTTCTTC
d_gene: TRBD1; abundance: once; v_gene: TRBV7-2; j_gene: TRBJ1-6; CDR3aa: CASSPRTGYNSPLHF; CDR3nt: TGTGCCAGCAGCCCTAGGACAGGGTATAATTCACCCCTCCACTTT
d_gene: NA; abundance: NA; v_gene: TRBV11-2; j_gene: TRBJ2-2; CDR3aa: CASSLNGPGDTGELFF; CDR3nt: TGTGCCAGCAGCTTAAACGGACCAGGGGACACCGGGGAGCTGTTTTTT
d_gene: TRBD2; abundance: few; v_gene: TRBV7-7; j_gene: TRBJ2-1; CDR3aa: CASSSGTSGANEQFF; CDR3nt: TGTGCCAGCAGCTCCGGGACTAGCGGGGCAAATGAGCAGTTCTTC
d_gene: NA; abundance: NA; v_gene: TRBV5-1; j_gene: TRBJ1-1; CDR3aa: CASSFTAGSEAFF; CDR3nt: TGCGCCAGCAGCTTCACAGCCGGTAGTGAAGCTTTCTTT
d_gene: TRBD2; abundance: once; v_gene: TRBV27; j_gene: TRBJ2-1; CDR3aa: CASSLVGGGAREQFF; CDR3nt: TGTGCCAGCAGTTTAGTGGGCGGGGGGGCTAGGGAGCAGTTCTTC
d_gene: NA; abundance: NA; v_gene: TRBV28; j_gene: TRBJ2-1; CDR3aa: CASSREGGWFF; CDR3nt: TGTGCCAGCAGTAGGGAAGGGGGTTGGTTCTTC
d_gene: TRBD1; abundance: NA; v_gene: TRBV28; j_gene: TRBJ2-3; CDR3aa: CASRPTGTGDTDTQYF; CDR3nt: TGTGCCAGCAGGCCTACCGGGACAGGAGACACAGATACGCAGTATTTT